The 27 T cell receptor beta chains in this list originate from one sample, sequenced in a study of shared clonotypes between healthy human individuals. Naive CD8 populations comprised CD45RO-negative cells positively selected for CCR7, excluding terminally differentiated effector memory CD45RA+ cells. Sequencing used immunoSEQ multiplex PCR; TCRdb keeps in-frame clones, though not all of them. The table includes millions of clones, about 95% detected once. The sample was naive CD8+ T cells sorted from blood. The receptors originated from a man aged 18 to 30 in good health.

The chain has TRBV5-4 and TRBJ2-2, with no clear D. Germline assignment: CDR1 SGHNT and CDR2 YYREEE (reference sequence). The CDR3 totals 15 residues. Trimming shortened V by 2 bases and J by 0 bases, and 8 bases separated the two germline ends. The CDR3 loop reads CASSFAVANTGELFF. The CDR3 nucleotides read TGTGCCAGCAGCTTTGCAGTCGCGAACACCGGGGAGCTGTTTTTT. Together with reference TRBV5-4 and TRBJ2-2, the CDR3 gives the full variable domain: ETGVTQSPTHLIKTRGQQVTLRCSSQSGHNTVSWYQQALGQGPQFIFQYYREEENGRGNFPPRFSGLQFPNYSSELNVNALELDDSALYLCASSFAVANTGELFFGEGSRLTVL.

J is TRBJ2-7 and V is TRBV7-9; 10 positions match TRBD2. The germline V gene encodes CDR1 SEHNR and CDR2 FQNEAQ (reference sequence). This CDR3 has 15 amino acids. J was trimmed by 0 bases and V by 3 bases; bases with no gene match: 2. The CDR3 is CASSFPSGSSYEQYF. As DNA, the CDR3 is TGTGCCAGCAGCTTTCCTAGCGGGAGCTCCTACGAGCAGTACTTC.

The chain carries TRBV9 and TRBJ2-3, with D possibly matching TRBD1 (6 bases). The CDR3 has 17 amino acids. Germline-derived CDR1 and CDR2 are SGDLS and YYNGEE. Trimming shortened V by 3 bases and J by 0 bases, and 17 bases separated the two germline ends. CDR3 DNA: TGTGCCAGCAGCGAGGGGGTACTAGGGCCTAGCACAGATACGCAGTATTTT. Amino acid sequence: CASSEGVLGPSTDTQYF.

The V and J genes are TRBV6-1 and TRBJ2-1; 12 positions agree with TRBD2. The ends lost 6 bases at V and 8 bases at J; junction bases unmatched: 8. There are 15 residues in the CDR3. CDR1 and CDR2 (germline): MNHNS, SASEGT. The CDR3 protein is CASRASSGGGDEQFF. DNA for the CDR3: TGTGCCAGCAGGGCTTCTAGCGGGGGGGGCGATGAGCAGTTCTTC.

This sequence joins TRBV13 and TRBJ2-7; 13 positions agree with TRBD2. V trimming: 5 bases; J trimming: 2 bases; junction bases outside the gene matches: 0. The CDR3 contains 14 residues. Looked up from germline, CDR1 is PRHDT and CDR2 is FYEKMQ (reference sequence). The CDR3 sequence is CASSTSGRAYEQYF. The CDR3 DNA reads as TGTGCCAGCAGCACTAGCGGGAGGGCCTACGAGCAGTACTTC. Together with reference TRBV13 and TRBJ2-7, the CDR3 gives the full variable domain: AAGVIQSPRHLIKEKRETATLKCYPIPRHDTVYWYQQGPGQDPQFLISFYEKMQSDKGSIPDRFSAQQFSDYHSELNMSSLELGDSALYFCASSTSGRAYEQYFGPGTRLTVT.

This chain links TRBV4-3 with TRBJ2-3; D uncertain. Per germline, CDR1 LGHNA and CDR2 YSLEER. V lost 0 bases to trimming and J lost 6 bases, with 13 bases between them. The length of the CDR3 is 15 residues. The DNA for the CDR3 is TGCGCCAGCAGCCAAGATCGTTCACTCCCCGATACGCAGTATTTT. Protein sequence: CASSQDRSLPDTQYF.

The chain recombines TRBV5-3 with TRBJ2-7; no firm D call. TRBV5-3 is placed among ORFs of uncertain function. Trimming took off 4 bases at V and 6 bases at J, with 11 bases between the two ends. The CDR3 loop spans 12 amino acids. CDR3 residues: CARSPDVCEQYF. The CDR3 DNA sequence: TGTGCCAGAAGCCCGGATGTCTGCGAGCAGTACTTC.

The V and J genes are TRBV6-1 and TRBJ1-1; a weak D match, TRBD1 (6 bases). Deletions cut 10 bases from V and 2 bases from J, with 14 bases between. The CDR3 contains 13 residues. CDR1 is MNHNS, CDR2 SASEGT, per germline. DNA for the CDR3: TGTGCCAACCAACAGGGACCCAACACTGAAGCTTTCTTT. Its translation is CANQQGPNTEAFF.

The gene calls are TRBV9 and TRBJ1-2; 7 bases fit TRBD1. The CDR3 runs to 14 residues. J lost 7 bases, V lost 0 bases, and 6 bases had no gene match. The germline V gene has CDR1 SGDLS and CDR2 YYNGEE. In DNA form, the CDR3 reads TGTGCCAGCAGCGTAGGTGCAGGGGGAGGTGGCTACACCTTC. Translation: CASSVGAGGGGYTF.

CDR3 sequence reads: CAWSVLRTSGRADTQYF. The CDR3 bases are TGTGCCTGGAGTGTACTCCGGACTAGCGGGAGAGCGGATACGCAGTATTTT. V usage is TRBV30 and J usage is TRBJ2-3; 13 bases are shared with TRBD2. The trim removed 0 bases at V and 6 bases at J, leaving 9 bases unmatched. Germline CDR1 reads GTSNPN; CDR2 reads SVGIG (reference sequence). The CDR3 totals 17 residues.

The rearrangement links TRBV7-9 to TRBJ1-6; D is perhaps TRBD1 (5 bases). The CDR3 runs to 16 residues. The germline V gene encodes CDR1 SEHNR and CDR2 FQNEAQ (reference sequence). With 2 bases removed from V and 6 bases from J, the gap between germline ends came to 14 bases. CDR3 sequence reads: CASSLLGPGPNSPLHF. The CDR3 coding sequence is TGTGCCAGCAGCTTATTGGGGCCAGGGCCTAATTCACCCCTCCACTTT.

V gene TRBV5-6 combines with J gene TRBJ2-5, with 7 bases fitting TRBD1. This CDR3 has 13 residues. The V gene's germline CDR1 is SGHDT and CDR2 YYEEEE. The junction had 2 bases not matched to a gene; V was cut back by 3 bases and J by 3 bases. The CDR3 DNA is TGTGCCAGCAGCTCAGACAGGGAAGAGACCCAGTACTTC. Amino acid sequence: CASSSDREETQYF. Drawing the rest from reference TRBV5-6 and TRBJ2-5, the complete variable domain is DAGVTQSPTHLIKTRGQQVTLRCSPKSGHDTVSWYQQALGQGPQFIFQYYEEEERQRGNFPDRFSGHQFPNYSSELNVNALLLGDSALYLCASSSDREETQYFGPGTRLLVL.

In its sample, this clone was seen once. The chain links TRBV2 to TRBJ2-3; D is unresolved. This CDR3 contains 14 residues. V was pared by 7 bases and J by 4 bases, with 15 bases between. CDR1 and CDR2 from the germline V gene are SNHLY and FYNNEI. The CDR3 sequence is CASMGIAPADTQYF. The CDR3 DNA reads TGTGCCAGCATGGGAATAGCCCCCGCAGATACGCAGTATTTT.

V usage is TRBV4-1 and J usage is TRBJ1-6, with D hard to call. This CDR3 has 16 amino acids. V was pared by 3 bases and J by 0 bases, with 9 bases between. Germline V gives CDR1 MGHRA, CDR2 YSYEKL. DNA for the CDR3: TGCGCCAGCAGCCACCTAGGAAGCTCCTATAATTCACCCCTCCACTTT. Translated, it gives CASSHLGSSYNSPLHF.

The chain is built from TRBV27 and TRBJ1-5, with D maybe TRBD1 (6 bases). The CDR3 covers 13 residues. Trimming pared 3 bases from V and 7 bases from J, leaving 10 bases between. Germline assignment: CDR1 MNHEY and CDR2 SMNVEV (reference sequence). The CDR3 nucleotides read TGTGCCAGCAGTTTCAGGGGCGAACAGCCCCAGCATTTT. Protein product: CASSFRGEQPQHF.

The V call is TRBV4-3, the J call TRBJ2-3; unclear D gene. V lost 0 bases, J lost 0 bases, and 4 bases lay in between. The V gene's germline CDR1 is LGHNA and CDR2 YSLEER. The CDR3 spans 14 residues. As DNA, the CDR3 is TGCGCCAGCAGCCAAGATTACAGCACAGATACGCAGTATTTT. Translating gives CASSQDYSTDTQYF.

The rearrangement links TRBV27 to TRBJ1-2, with 7 bases lining up with TRBD1. Germline V gene data show CDR1 as MNHEY and CDR2 as SMNVEV (reference sequence). This CDR3 has 13 amino acids. V trimming: 4 bases; J trimming: 4 bases; junction bases outside the gene matches: 3. The CDR3 DNA reads as TGTGCCAGCAGTTCACAGGGGACCTATGGCTACACCTTC. This encodes CASSSQGTYGYTF.

V and J are TRBV28 and TRBJ1-2, with 7 bases lining up with TRBD1. This CDR3 has 12 residues. Germline lookup yields CDR1 MDHEN and CDR2 SYDVKM. J was trimmed by 3 bases and V by 6 bases; bases with no gene match: 1. CDR3 DNA: TGTGCCAGCAGGCAGGGGGACTATGGCTACACCTTC. Translation gives CASRQGDYGYTF.

This sequence joins TRBV28 and TRBJ2-7; TRBD1 aligns across 8 bases. The J segment lost 2 bases and the V segment lost 3 bases, leaving 6 bases of the junction unmatched. The CDR3 is 15 amino acids. Per germline, CDR1 MDHEN and CDR2 SYDVKM. CDR3 DNA: TGTGCCAGCAGTTTGCTACAGGGGGGCCCCTACGAGCAGTACTTC. Its translation: CASSLLQGGPYEQYF.

As concerns this clone: A much larger clone lies one base from this, so it may be a read error. This sample also contains other DNA sequences that code for the same CDR3. This chain links TRBV7-8 with TRBJ2-7, with D unclear. Between the trimmed V and J ends, which lost 1 base and 1 base, there was a span of 5 bases. The CDR3 spans 13 residues. Germline values: CDR1 SGHVS, CDR2 FQNEAQ. As DNA, the CDR3 is TGTGCCAGCAGCTTAGACGGTTCCTACGAGCAGTACTTC. It specifies CASSLDGSYEQYF.

This clone was counted a single time. V is TRBV6-5 and J is TRBJ2-2; TRBD2 matches at 10 bases. V was pared by 11 bases and J by 5 bases, with 11 bases of the junction left unmatched. The CDR3 spans 15 residues. Per the germline V gene, CDR1 is MNHEY and CDR2 is SVGAGI. The CDR3 DNA follows: TGTGCCGTCCAGCCTAGCGGGGGAGGAACCGGGGAGCTGTTTTTT. Encoded protein: CAVQPSGGGTGELFF.

The V and J genes are TRBV27 and TRBJ2-7; D tentatively fits TRBD1 or TRBD2 (5 bases each). CDR1 is MNHEY and CDR2 is SMNVEV in the germline V gene (reference sequence). CDR3 length: 13 amino acids. V was clipped by 5 bases and J by 0 bases, with 8 bases between them. CDR3 in DNA: TGTGCCAGCAGTCAGGGAGCCTCCTACGAGCAGTACTTC. Encoded protein: CASSQGASYEQYF.

This chain uses TRBV7-2 with TRBJ2-7; D might be TRBD1 or TRBD2, each matching 5 bases. The germline V and J ends were trimmed by 2 bases and 3 bases, with 17 bases remaining between them. The germline CDR1 and CDR2 sequences are SGHTA and FQGNSA. This CDR3 comprises 16 residues. CDR3 nucleotide sequence: TGTGCCAGCAGCTTAACGATGGGGGATGAAAACTACGAGCAGTACTTC. Protein: CASSLTMGDENYEQYF. The entire variable domain, with the rest obtained from reference TRBV7-2 and TRBJ2-7, is as follows: GAGVSQSPSNKVTEKGKDVELRCDPISGHTALYWYRQSLGQGLEFLIYFQGNSAPDKSGLPSDRFSAERTGGSVSTLTIQRTQQEDSAVYLCASSLTMGDENYEQYFGPGTRLTVT.

J is TRBJ2-6 and V is TRBV5-1; 10 positions match TRBD2. The germline V gene encodes CDR1 SGHRS and CDR2 YFSETQ. V was clipped by 3 bases and J by 4 bases; unmatched bases: 10. The CDR3 covers 18 residues. The CDR3 loop is CASSWDPSGSAGANVLTF. In nucleotides, the CDR3 is TGCGCCAGCAGCTGGGACCCTAGCGGGAGTGCCGGGGCCAACGTCCTGACTTTC.

The genes are TRBV6-5 and TRBJ1-6; D unresolved. Germline V CDR1 and CDR2: MNHEY, SVGAGI. With 0 bases removed from V and 14 bases from J, the gap between germline ends came to 11 bases. CDR3 size: 13 residues. CDR3 sequence reads: CASSYSDEATLHF. The CDR3 DNA is TGTGCCAGCAGTTACTCCGACGAGGCGACCCTCCACTTT.

This chain uses TRBV7-9 with TRBJ1-1; the D gene is possibly TRBD1 (5 bases). CDR3 length: 14 residues. Germline assignment: CDR1 SEHNR and CDR2 FQNEAQ (reference sequence). Between the trimmed V and J ends, which lost 4 bases and 4 bases, there was a span of 13 bases. The CDR3: CASSSGTRVTEAFF. The CDR3 coding sequence is TGTGCCAGCAGCTCCGGGACTAGGGTCACTGAAGCTTTCTTT.

This clone appeared a single time. The CDR3 DNA sequence: TGTGCCAGCAGTCCTTTAGCGGGAGGGCCAATGAACAATGAGCAGTTCTTC. Translated: CASSPLAGGPMNNEQFF. The chain uses TRBV27 and TRBJ2-1, with TRBD2 identical over 11 bases. Germline loops: CDR1 MNHEY, CDR2 SMNVEV (reference sequence). Losses at the gene ends were 5 bases for V and 5 bases for J; bases not matched to a gene: 11. CDR3 size: 17 residues.